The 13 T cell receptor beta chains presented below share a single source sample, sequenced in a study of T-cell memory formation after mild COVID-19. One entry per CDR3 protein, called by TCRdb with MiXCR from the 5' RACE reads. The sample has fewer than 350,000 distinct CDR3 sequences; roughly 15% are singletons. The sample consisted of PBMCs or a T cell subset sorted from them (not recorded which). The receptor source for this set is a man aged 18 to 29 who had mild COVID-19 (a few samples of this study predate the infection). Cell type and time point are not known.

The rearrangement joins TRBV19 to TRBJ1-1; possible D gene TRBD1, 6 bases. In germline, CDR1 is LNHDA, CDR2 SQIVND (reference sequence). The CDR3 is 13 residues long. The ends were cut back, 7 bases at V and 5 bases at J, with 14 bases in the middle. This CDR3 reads CASKRGADTEAFF. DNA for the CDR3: TGTGCCAGTAAGCGGGGGGCGGATACTGAAGCTTTCTTT.

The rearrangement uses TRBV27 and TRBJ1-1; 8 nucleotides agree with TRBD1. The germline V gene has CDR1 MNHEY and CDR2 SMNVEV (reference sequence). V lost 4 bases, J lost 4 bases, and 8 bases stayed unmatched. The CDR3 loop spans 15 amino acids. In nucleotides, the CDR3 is TGTGCCAGCAGTTACTCAGGGGGCTGGCCCACTGAAGCTTTCTTT. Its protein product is CASSYSGGWPTEAFF.

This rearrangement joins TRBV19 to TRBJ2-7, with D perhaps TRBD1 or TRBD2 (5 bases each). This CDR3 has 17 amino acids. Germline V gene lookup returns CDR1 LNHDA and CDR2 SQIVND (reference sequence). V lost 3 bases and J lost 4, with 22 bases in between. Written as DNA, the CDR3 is TGTGCCAGTAGTATCCCCCAGTCGCAGGGAGAATCTTACGAGCAGTACTTC. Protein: CASSIPQSQGESYEQYF.

The CDR3 nucleotides are TGTGCCAGTAGTATCCGACGGGGAGGTCATCAGCCCCAGCATTTT. The encoded protein is CASSIRRGGHQPQHF. V is TRBV19 and J is TRBJ1-5; D is uncertain. Per the germline V gene, CDR1 is LNHDA and CDR2 is SQIVND (reference sequence). V was trimmed by 3 bases and J by 5 bases, leaving 14 bases between them. The CDR3 runs to 15 residues.

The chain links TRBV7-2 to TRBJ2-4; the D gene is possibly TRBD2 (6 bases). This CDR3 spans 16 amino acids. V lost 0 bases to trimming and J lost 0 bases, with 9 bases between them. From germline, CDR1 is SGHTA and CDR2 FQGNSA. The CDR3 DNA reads TGTGCCAGCAGCTTAGCTCGGGGACTAGCCAAAAACATTCAGTACTTC. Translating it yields CASSLARGLAKNIQYF.

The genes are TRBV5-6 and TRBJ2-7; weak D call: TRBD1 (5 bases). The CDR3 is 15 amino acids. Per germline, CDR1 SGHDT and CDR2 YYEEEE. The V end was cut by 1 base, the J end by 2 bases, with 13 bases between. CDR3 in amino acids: CASSLRWGSTYEQYF. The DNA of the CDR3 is TGTGCCAGCAGCTTGAGGTGGGGCAGCACCTACGAGCAGTACTTC.

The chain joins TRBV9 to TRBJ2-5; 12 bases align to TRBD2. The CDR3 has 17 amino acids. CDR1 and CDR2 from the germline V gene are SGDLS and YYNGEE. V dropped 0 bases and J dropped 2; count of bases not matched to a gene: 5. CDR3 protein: CASSVGLAGDLQETQYF. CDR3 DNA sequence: TGTGCCAGCAGCGTAGGACTAGCGGGGGACTTACAAGAGACCCAGTACTTC. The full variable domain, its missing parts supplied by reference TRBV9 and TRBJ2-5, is DSGVTQTPKHLITATGQRVTLRCSPRSGDLSVYWYQQSLDQGLQFLIQYYNGEERAKGNILERFSAQQFPDLHSELNLSSLELGDSALYFCASSVGLAGDLQETQYFGPGTRLLVL.

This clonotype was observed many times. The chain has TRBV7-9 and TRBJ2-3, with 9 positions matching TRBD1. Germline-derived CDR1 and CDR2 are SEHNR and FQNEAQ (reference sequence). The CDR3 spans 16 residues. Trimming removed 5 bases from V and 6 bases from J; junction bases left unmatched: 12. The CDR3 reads CASSVSGTGKGDTQYF. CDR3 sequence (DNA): TGTGCCAGCAGCGTATCCGGGACAGGGAAGGGGGATACGCAGTATTTT.

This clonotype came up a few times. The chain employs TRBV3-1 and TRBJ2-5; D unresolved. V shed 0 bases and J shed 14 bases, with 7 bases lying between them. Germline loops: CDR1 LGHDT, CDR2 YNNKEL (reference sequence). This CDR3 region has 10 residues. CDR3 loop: CASSQERSYF. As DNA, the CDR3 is TGTGCCAGCAGCCAAGAACGGTCCTACTTC.

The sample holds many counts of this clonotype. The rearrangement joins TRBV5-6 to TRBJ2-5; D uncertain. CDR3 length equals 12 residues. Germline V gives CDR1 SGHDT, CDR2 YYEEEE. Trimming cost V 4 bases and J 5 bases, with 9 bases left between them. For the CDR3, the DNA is TGTGCCAGCAGCCCACTACGGGAGACCCAGTACTTC. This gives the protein CASSPLRETQYF.

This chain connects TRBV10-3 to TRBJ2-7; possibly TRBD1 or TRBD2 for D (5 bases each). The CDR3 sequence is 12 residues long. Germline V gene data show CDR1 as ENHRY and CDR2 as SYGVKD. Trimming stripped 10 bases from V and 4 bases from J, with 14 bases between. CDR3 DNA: TGTGCCACATCGGGGACCGATTACGAGCAGTACGTC. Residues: CATSGTDYEQYV.

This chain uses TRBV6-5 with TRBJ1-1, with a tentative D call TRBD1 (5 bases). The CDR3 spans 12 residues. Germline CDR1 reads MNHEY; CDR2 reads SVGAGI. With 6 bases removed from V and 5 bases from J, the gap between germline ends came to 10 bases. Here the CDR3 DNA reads TGTGCCAGCAGGAGGGGACTGACTGAAGCTTTCTTT. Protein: CASRRGLTEAFF.

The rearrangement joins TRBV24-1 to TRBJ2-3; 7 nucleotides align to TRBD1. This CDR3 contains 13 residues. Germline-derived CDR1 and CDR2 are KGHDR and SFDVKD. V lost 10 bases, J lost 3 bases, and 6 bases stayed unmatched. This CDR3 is CATGDSGTDTQYF. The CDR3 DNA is TGTGCCACAGGGGACAGTGGGACAGATACGCAGTATTTT.